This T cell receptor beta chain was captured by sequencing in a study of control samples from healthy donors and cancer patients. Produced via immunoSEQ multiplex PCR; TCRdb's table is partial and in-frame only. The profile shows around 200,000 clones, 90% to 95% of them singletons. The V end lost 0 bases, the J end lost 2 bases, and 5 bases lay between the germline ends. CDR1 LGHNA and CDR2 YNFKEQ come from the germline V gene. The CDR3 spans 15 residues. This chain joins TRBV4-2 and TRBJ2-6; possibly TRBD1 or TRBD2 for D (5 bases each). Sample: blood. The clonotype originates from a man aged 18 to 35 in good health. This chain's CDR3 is CASSQEGAGANVLTF. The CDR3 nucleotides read TGTGCCAGCAGCCAAGAGGGGGCTGGGGCCAACGTCCTGACTTTC.